The sample holds a few counts of the clone carrying this TCR beta chain. Its cognate antigen is unknown. The record originates from a study of T cell responses to AZD1222 COVID-19 vaccine. Repertoires were generated with immunoSEQ multiplex PCR, while TCRdb's copy carries only in-frame clones and drops some. This sample yields about 150,000 clones, of which approximately 83% are seen a single time; roughly 7.3% belongs to the top ten. Germline lookup yields CDR1 SNHLY and CDR2 FYNNEI. V was pared by 2 bases and J by 1 base, with 8 bases between. The length of the CDR3 is 14 residues. Study findings and constraints: Only a handful of people who got AZD1222 tested seropositive at baseline. The breadth and depth of Spike-specific TCRs increased once two AZD1222 doses had been given. Donors, mostly white British, included more females; clonal diversity was possibly underestimated.

The sequenced sample was peripheral blood, obtained on day 0 of AZD1222 vaccination. This sequence was found in an adult in good health. The chain couples TRBV2 to TRBJ1-2; D gene ambiguous. The CDR3 DNA reads TGTGCCAGCAGTGAAATCGGGGTTAACTATGGCTACACCTTC. This encodes CASSEIGVNYGYTF.